This T cell receptor (beta chain) was obtained from a study of response to subunit inactivated influenza vaccine (dated by TCRdb to 2017 to 2018). Concerning the study at large: Deep quantitative T cell receptor repertoire profiling was used in the study to track responses to a trivalent subunit inactivated influenza vaccine.

The time point label here, explained by the study, means: more than 35 days after influenza vaccine administration. Libraries were constructed by RT-PCR. The sequencer was an Illumina HiSeq 2500. TCRdb redid the processing of the public reads, applying fastp at Q25 and MiXCR, and retained in-frame beta chains. For every CDR3 protein sequence, its rows merge into one entry that carries the most common genes and DNA. The sample has about 160,000 distinct CDR3 sequences on record, roughly a tenth of them singletons. The biggest ten clones account for around 12% of the sample. As regards this clonotype: The antigen it binds to is not known. No base qualities exist here, and no much larger clone lies one base off it.

Broader findings and caveats from the paper: The authors proposed that each seasonal influenza vaccination may bring in only a limited number of new T cells.

The specimen comprised non-naive T cells sorted from PBMCs, sampled about 40 days after vaccination. In the paper's terms, the cell subset or site label means: memory T cell fraction. The TCR sequence derives from a man aged 45-60 years who received an inactivated influenza vaccine. Donor details come from another sample of the same person, matched by shared clones.

The DNA reads as follows: TGCGCCAGCAGCTTGCGGGGGACAGTTAACACCGGGGAGCTGTTTTTT. It translates as CASSLRGTVNTGELFF. The chain was built from TRBV5-1 and TRBJ2-2, and possibly TRBD1, on 7 matching bases. The germline V gene supplies CDR1 SGHRS and CDR2 YFSETQ. The junction carries 12 bases between V and J, which are trimmed by 1 base and 2 bases respectively. Counted from cysteine to phenylalanine, this CDR3 has 16 amino acids. Only the CDR3 DNA stays, 48 bases, in frame from base 1.